This entry lists 31 T cell receptor beta chains sequenced from one sample in a study of spatial heterogeneity in lung cancer. TCRdb called the 5' RACE reads again in MiXCR, with one record for every CDR3 protein. The sample shows some 100,000 distinct CDR3 sequences, roughly 12% of them seen only once. Time point indicated: sample taken at primary tumor resection. This specimen consisted of PBMCs, obtained at surgery. All receptors derive from a male donor with early-stage non-small cell lung cancer.

The V gene is TRBV4-3, the J gene TRBJ1-1, with D unclear. Germline assignment: CDR1 LGHNA and CDR2 YSLEER. The V end was cut by 2 bases, the J end by 4 bases, with 11 bases between. The CDR3 contains 14 residues. CDR3 DNA: TGCGCCAGCAGCCAAAAGGGAGGTGGCACTGAAGCTTTCTTT. It translates to CASSQKGGGTEAFF.

V gene TRBV2 combines with J gene TRBJ1-5; 8 bases map to TRBD1. The germline gives CDR1 SNHLY, CDR2 FYNNEI. This CDR3 contains 16 residues. Trimming took 7 bases from V and 6 from J; bases not matched to a gene: 14. This chain's CDR3 is CASTLAQGEFAQPQHF. DNA of the CDR3: TGTGCCAGCACGTTGGCACAGGGGGAATTTGCTCAGCCCCAGCATTTT.

This clonotype was detected many times. The rearrangement uses TRBV12-3 or TRBV12-4 and TRBJ1-6; D call uncertain. The CDR3 has 14 amino acids. The ends were cut back, 6 bases at V and 7 bases at J, with 13 bases in the middle. CDR3 bases: TGTGCCAGCAGCCCCGCGGGCGGGAATTCACCCCTCCACTTT. It encodes CASSPAGGNSPLHF.

About this clonotype: Compared with germline, one end of the junction differs, possibly owing to a read error. V and J are TRBV7-7 and TRBJ1-1; a possible D gene is TRBD1 (5 bases). CDR1 is SSHAT and CDR2 is FNYEAQ in the germline V gene (reference sequence). The CDR3 runs to 13 residues. The CDR3 sequence is CASSLTADTEAFF. The CDR3 bases are TGTGCTAGCAGCTTGACAGCTGACACTGAAGCTTTCTTT. The full variable domain, with the rest looked up from reference TRBV7-7 and TRBJ1-1, is GAGVSQSPRYKVTKRGQDVTLRCDPISSHATLYWYQQALGQGPEFLTYFNYEAQPDKSGLPSDRFSAERPEGSISTLTIQRTEQRDSAMYRCASSLTADTEAFFGQGTRLTVV.

This clonotype was detected many times. V and J are TRBV20-1 and TRBJ2-1, with 9 bases matching TRBD2. The junction had 5 bases not matched to a gene; V was cut back by 7 bases and J by 4 bases. The germline gives CDR1 DFQATT, CDR2 SNEGSKA (reference sequence). CDR3 size: 13 residues. CDR3 sequence (DNA): TGCAGTGTCTGGACTAGCGCTTACAATGAGCAGTTCTTC. Translating gives CSVWTSAYNEQFF.

This clonotype was seen a handful of times. The chain couples TRBV5-1 to TRBJ1-1, with D uncertain. Germline V lookup: CDR1 SGHRS, CDR2 YFSETQ. This CDR3 has 14 residues. V was pared by 9 bases and J by 1 base, with 16 bases between. The CDR3 loop is CATRGGSGNTEAFF. The CDR3 DNA reads TGCGCCACCCGTGGAGGGTCTGGGAACACTGAAGCTTTCTTT.

V is TRBV11-2 and J is TRBJ2-3, with TRBD1 identical over 8 bases. The V segment lost 5 bases and the J segment 2 bases; nucleotides outside the gene matches: 6. The CDR3 totals 15 residues. Germline CDR1 SGHAT, CDR2 FQNNGV. The CDR3 spells CASSPSGQATDTQYF. For the CDR3, the DNA is TGTGCCAGCAGCCCCTCGGGACAGGCCACAGATACGCAGTATTTT.

This rearrangement joins TRBV11-2 to TRBJ2-7, with a tentative D call TRBD2 (6 bases). The CDR3 length is 14 residues. CDR1 is SGHAT and CDR2 is FQNNGV in the germline V gene. Deletions cut 3 bases from V and 2 bases from J, with 11 bases between. Here the CDR3 DNA reads TGTGCCAGCAGCTTTCGAGCGGGCACCTACGAGCAGTACTTC. Translation: CASSFRAGTYEQYF.

CDR3 region: CASSQGTDPTYEQYF. In nucleotides, the CDR3 is TGCGCCAGCAGCCAAGGGACAGACCCTACCTACGAGCAGTACTTC. The gene calls are TRBV4-3 and TRBJ2-7; D may be TRBD1 (6 bases). Trimming cost V 1 base and J 2 bases, with 12 bases left between them. There are 15 residues in the CDR3. In germline, CDR1 is LGHNA, CDR2 YSLEER.

The chain links TRBV10-3 to TRBJ2-7; 7 positions match TRBD2. The CDR3 runs 18 residues. V lost 0 bases, J lost 2 bases, and 13 bases stayed unmatched. Germline V lookup: CDR1 ENHRY, CDR2 SYGVKD. The CDR3 spells CAISESRASGTNPYEQYF. DNA for the CDR3: TGTGCCATCAGTGAGTCGAGGGCTAGCGGTACGAACCCCTACGAGCAGTACTTC.

This chain joins TRBV12-3 or TRBV12-4 and TRBJ1-5; 10 bases are shared with TRBD1. V lost 3 bases, J lost 6 bases, and 5 bases stayed unmatched. The CDR3 spans 15 residues. The CDR3 protein is CASSFGGQGTQPQHF. CDR3 coding DNA: TGTGCCAGCAGTTTTGGGGGACAGGGGACTCAGCCCCAGCATTTT.

CDR3 amino acids: CSVKGQGTLEQYF. DNA of the CDR3: TGCAGCGTGAAGGGACAGGGGACCCTCGAGCAGTACTTC. The chain uses TRBV29-1 and TRBJ2-7, with 10 positions matching TRBD1. The CDR3 extends over 13 amino acids. Germline V gene lookup returns CDR1 SQVTM and CDR2 ANQGSEA. Trimming took 6 bases from V and 6 from J; bases not matched to a gene: 8.

This clonotype has just a few counts. J is TRBJ1-1 and V is TRBV7-9; 7 nucleotides match TRBD1. The CDR3 covers 13 residues. Unmatched junction bases numbered 7, after V lost 5 bases and J lost 7 bases. Germline V gene data show CDR1 as SEHNR and CDR2 as FQNEAQ (reference sequence). The CDR3 DNA reads as TGTGCCAGCAGCCAAACCGGGACAGATGAAGCTTTCTTT. Its translation is CASSQTGTDEAFF. The complete variable domain, with remaining parts taken from reference TRBV7-9 and TRBJ1-1, reads DTGVSQNPRHKITKRGQNVTFRCDPISEHNRLYWYRQTLGQGPEFLTYFQNEAQLEKSRLLSDRFSAERPKGSFSTLEIQRTEQGDSAMYLCASSQTGTDEAFFGQGTRLTVV.

The chain combines TRBV15 with TRBJ1-1, with a tentative D call TRBD1 (5 bases). CDR3 size: 13 residues. Germline loops: CDR1 LNHNV, CDR2 YYDKDF (reference sequence). The V end was cut by 3 bases, the J end by 0 bases, with 5 bases between. As DNA, the CDR3 is TGTGCCACCAGCAGCAGGGTGAACACTGAAGCTTTCTTT. Protein: CATSSRVNTEAFF.

This clonotype showed up many times. This chain uses TRBV7-2 with TRBJ2-5, with D tentatively TRBD2 (6 bases). Germline V gives CDR1 SGHTA, CDR2 FQGNSA. This CDR3 has 16 amino acids. V lost 8 bases, J lost 4 bases, and 23 bases lay in between. In DNA, the CDR3 is TGTGCCAGCTCCCTACTGAGGGGTAGCGGAGGAGAGACCCAGTACTTC. Translating it yields CASSLLRGSGGETQYF.

V usage is TRBV9 and J usage is TRBJ2-5; 10 bases align to TRBD1. The J segment lost 2 bases and the V segment lost 2 bases, leaving 3 bases of the junction unmatched. CDR1 SGDLS and CDR2 YYNGEE come from the germline V gene. The CDR3 loop spans 15 amino acids. The CDR3 DNA is TGTGCCAGCAGCGTCGGGACAGGGGATCAAGAGACCCAGTACTTC. Its protein is CASSVGTGDQETQYF.

The V call is TRBV10-2, the J call TRBJ2-5; 11 nucleotides match TRBD2. Germline-derived CDR1 and CDR2 are WSHSY and SAAADI. V dropped 5 bases and J dropped 1; count of bases not matched to a gene: 3. The CDR3 runs 15 residues. DNA for the CDR3: TGCGCCAGCAGTCAGACTAGCGGGACCCAAGAGACCCAGTACTTC. Amino acids: CASSQTSGTQETQYF.

This clonotype has more than one count but fewer than ten. V gene TRBV12-3 or TRBV12-4 combines with J gene TRBJ1-2; D remains unclear. The CDR3 has 13 residues. V was shortened by 6 bases and J by 4 bases, with 12 bases between the two germline ends. The CDR3 sequence: CASSPEWVYGYTF. The CDR3 nucleotides read TGTGCCAGCAGCCCCGAATGGGTCTATGGCTACACCTTC.

V is TRBV5-5 and J is TRBJ2-3; TRBD1 is a possible D gene (7 bases). The germline V gene encodes CDR1 SGHKS and CDR2 YYEKEE (reference sequence). The CDR3 sequence is 15 residues long. V shed 7 bases and J shed 8 bases, with 23 bases lying between them. CDR3 sequence (DNA): TGTGCCAGCTTCCGGGACAGCTTCCCGGGGGCTACGCAGTATTTT. Its translation: CASFRDSFPGATQYF.

This clonotype was seen many times. This chain links TRBV7-2 with TRBJ1-1, with a tentative D call TRBD1 (5 bases). Per germline, CDR1 SGHTA and CDR2 FQGNSA. The CDR3 has 13 amino acids. V was clipped by 5 bases and J by 0 bases, with 7 bases between them. The CDR3 here is CASSRQMNTEAFF. In nucleotides, the CDR3 is TGTGCCAGCAGCCGACAGATGAACACTGAAGCTTTCTTT.

This clonotype was recorded a few times. The chain joins TRBV6-6 to TRBJ2-3, with a possible D match to TRBD2 (7 bases). Trimming took 6 bases from V and 6 from J, leaving 19 bases between them. Germline lookup yields CDR1 MNHNY and CDR2 SVGAGI (reference sequence). This CDR3 region has 15 residues. The CDR3 DNA reads as TGTGCCAGCAGGGACAGCGGGACTCACACGGATACGCAGTATTTT. It codes for CASRDSGTHTDTQYF.

The table lists this clonotype with many counts. The rearrangement links TRBV20-1 to TRBJ2-7, with no clear D. CDR1 and CDR2 (germline): DFQATT, SNEGSKA (reference sequence). The length of the CDR3 is 13 residues. Between the trimmed V and J ends, which lost 7 bases and 2 bases, there was a span of 15 bases. CDR3 amino acids: CSGSKGSPYEQYF. The CDR3 region has the DNA TGCAGTGGCTCGAAGGGCAGCCCCTACGAGCAGTACTTC.

The sample holds many counts of this clonotype. This sequence joins TRBV28 and TRBJ2-2; perhaps TRBD1 as D (5 bases). The CDR3 has 11 amino acids. CDR1 is MDHEN, CDR2 SYDVKM, per germline. Trimming took 10 bases from V and 5 from J, leaving 8 bases between them. Here the CDR3 DNA reads TGTGCCACCCAGGGTACCGGGGAGCTGTTTTTT. It encodes CATQGTGELFF.

In its sample, this clonotype was seen a few times. The rearrangement joins TRBV12-3 or TRBV12-4 to TRBJ2-2, with D unresolved. The CDR3 runs to 16 residues. V lost 9 bases to trimming and J lost 0 bases, with 17 bases between them. The CDR3 nucleotides read TGTGCCAGTGCCAAAGGGCTACCACCGAACACCGGGGAGCTGTTTTTT. Protein product: CASAKGLPPNTGELFF.

This clonotype was recorded many times. The chain couples TRBV10-3 to TRBJ2-7, with 7 bases matching TRBD1. V gave up 2 bases and J gave up 0 bases; unmatched junction bases: 1. Germline V gives CDR1 ENHRY, CDR2 SYGVKD. The CDR3 consists of 14 residues. CDR3 DNA sequence: TGTGCCATCAGTGAGCGGACAGGCTCCTACGAGCAGTACTTC. This sequence encodes CAISERTGSYEQYF.

The chain carries TRBV12-3 or TRBV12-4 and TRBJ1-2, with TRBD1 matching over 12 bases. Losses at the gene ends were 5 bases for V and 4 bases for J; bases not matched to a gene: 8. The CDR3 has 16 amino acids. CDR3 sequence: CASSRLGTGGVYGYTF. The CDR3 nucleotides read TGTGCCAGCAGTCGCCTCGGGACAGGGGGCGTCTATGGCTACACCTTC.

The sample holds a few counts of this clonotype. The J gene is TRBJ2-5, the V gene TRBV5-1; D not resolved. This CDR3 is built from 15 residues. Germline CDR1 is SGHRS and CDR2 is YFSETQ. V was pared by 4 bases and J by 5 bases, with 18 bases between. This CDR3 is CASSPSYVFGETQYF. In nucleotides, the CDR3 is TGCGCCAGCAGCCCGAGTTATGTCTTCGGGGAGACCCAGTACTTC.

This clonotype has more than one count but fewer than ten. This chain joins TRBV5-1 and TRBJ2-3, with TRBD2 identical over 7 bases. CDR1 and CDR2 from the germline V gene are SGHRS and YFSETQ. The CDR3 has 15 amino acids. V lost 0 bases and J lost 2; bases outside the gene matches: 3. CDR3: CASSLASGATDTQYF. Written as DNA, the CDR3 is TGCGCCAGCAGCTTGGCGAGCGGGGCCACAGATACGCAGTATTTT.

This clonotype was seen more than once but under ten times. The rearrangement joins TRBV20-1 to TRBJ2-2; unclear D gene. V lost 1 base, J lost 6 bases, and 9 bases lay in between. The germline V gene encodes CDR1 DFQATT and CDR2 SNEGSKA (reference sequence). CDR3 length equals 13 residues. The CDR3 here is CSARGKWAGELFF. The CDR3, as DNA: TGCAGTGCTAGAGGAAAATGGGCCGGGGAGCTGTTTTTT.

This clonotype was counted between two and nine times. The chain links TRBV5-1 to TRBJ1-3; 8 bases map to TRBD1. The trim removed 0 bases at V and 3 bases at J, leaving 5 bases unmatched. CDR1 is SGHRS and CDR2 is YFSETQ in the germline V gene. The CDR3 extends over 16 amino acids. CDR3 loop: CASSLGQGADGNTIYF. CDR3 coding DNA: TGCGCCAGCAGCTTGGGGCAGGGGGCAGATGGAAACACCATATATTTT.

There are many counts of this clonotype. This sequence joins TRBV10-3 and TRBJ2-7; D gene unclear. Trimming cost V 4 bases and J 5 bases, with 6 bases left between them. The CDR3 covers 11 residues. Germline-derived CDR1 and CDR2 are ENHRY and SYGVKD. The CDR3 DNA sequence: TGTGCCATCAGTGTTGGGGACGAGCAGTACTTC. Protein: CAISVGDEQYF.